The sequence of this TCR beta chain was determined in a study of blood T cell repertoires in COVID-19. The CDR3 runs 15 residues. The V gene's germline CDR1 is MNHEY and CDR2 SMNVEV (reference sequence). The ends were cut back, 3 bases at V and 6 bases at J, with 18 bases in the middle. Some clones are missing from TCRdb's copy, which holds only in-frame ones; the method was immunoSEQ multiplex PCR. Of fewer than 450,000 clones in the sample, around nine tenths were seen once. The sequence was collected from a woman between 65 and 79 years old with COVID-19, enrolled during active disease. Sequencing was done on a sample of peripheral blood. The chain employs TRBV27 and TRBJ2-7, with D perhaps matching TRBD2 (7 bases). In DNA, the CDR3 is TGTGCCAGCAGTTTTGTGGCGGGGGCCCCCCGCGAGCAGTACTTC. The encoded protein is CASSFVAGAPREQYF.